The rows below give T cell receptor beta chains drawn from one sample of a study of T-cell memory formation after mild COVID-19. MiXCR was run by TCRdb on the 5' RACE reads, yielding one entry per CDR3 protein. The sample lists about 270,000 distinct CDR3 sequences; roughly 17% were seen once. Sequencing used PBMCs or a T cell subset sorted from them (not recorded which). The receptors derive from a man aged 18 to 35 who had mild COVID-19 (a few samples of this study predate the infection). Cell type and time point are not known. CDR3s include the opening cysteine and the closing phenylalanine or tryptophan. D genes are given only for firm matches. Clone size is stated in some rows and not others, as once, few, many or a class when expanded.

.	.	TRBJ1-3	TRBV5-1	CASSLGLTSGNTIYF	TGCGCCAGCAGCTTGGGACTGACCTCTGGAAACACCATATATTTT
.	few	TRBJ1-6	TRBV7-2	CASSRRMALHF	TGTGCCAGCAGCCGCCGGATGGCCCTCCACTTT
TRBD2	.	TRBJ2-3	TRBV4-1	CVSSQDSGLVSDTQYF	TGCGTCAGCAGCCAAGATTCGGGACTAGTGTCAGATACGCAGTATTTT
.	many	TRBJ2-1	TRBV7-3	CASSSTGNTNEQFF	TGTGCCAGCAGCTCTACAGGGAATACCAATGAGCAGTTCTTC
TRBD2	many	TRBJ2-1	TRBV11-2	CASSPNPSGGSYNEQFF	TGTGCCAGCAGCCCAAACCCTAGCGGGGGGTCCTACAATGAGCAGTTCTTC
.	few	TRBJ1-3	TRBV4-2	CASSQDRSPNLWNTIYF	TGTGCCAGCAGCCAAGATCGATCCCCAAACCTCTGGAACACCATATATTTT
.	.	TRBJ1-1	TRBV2	CASRRDSDEAFF	TGTGCCAGCAGGCGGGACTCAGATGAAGCTTTCTTT
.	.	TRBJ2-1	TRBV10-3	CAISGPLTYNEQFF	TGTGCCATCAGCGGGCCACTTACCTACAATGAGCAGTTCTTC
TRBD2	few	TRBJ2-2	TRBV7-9	CASSRTSGGLNTGELFF	TGTGCCAGCAGCCGGACTAGCGGGGGCCTTAACACCGGGGAGCTGTTTTTT
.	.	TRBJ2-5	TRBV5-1	CASSLTQGETQYF	TGCGCCAGCAGCCTGACACAGGGAGAGACCCAGTACTTC
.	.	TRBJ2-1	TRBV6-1	CASRGTNSYNEQFF	TGTGCCAGCAGGGGGACAAACTCCTACAATGAGCAGTTCTTC
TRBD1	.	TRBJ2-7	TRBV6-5	CASSAGTGVYEQYF	TGTGCCAGCAGTGCCGGGACAGGGGTATACGAGCAGTACTTC
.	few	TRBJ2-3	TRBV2	CASLEGGDTQYF	TGTGCCAGTCTAGAGGGGGGAGATACGCAGTATTTT
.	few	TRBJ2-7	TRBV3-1	CASSQDQRYEQYF	TGTGCCAGCAGCCAAGATCAGAGGTACGAGCAGTACTTC
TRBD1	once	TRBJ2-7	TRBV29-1	CSVGQGIEQYF	TGCAGCGTAGGACAGGGCATCGAGCAGTACTTC
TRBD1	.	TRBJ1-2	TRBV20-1	CSAHTGVDYGYTF	TGCAGTGCCCATACAGGGGTGGACTATGGCTACACCTTC
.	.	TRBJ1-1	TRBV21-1	CASSKGGNPGQGNTEAFF	TGTGCCAGCAGCAAAGGGGGAAACCCGGGACAGGGGAACACTGAAGCTTTCTTT
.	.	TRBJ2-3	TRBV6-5	CASSYLAKSSDTQYF	TGTGCCAGCAGTTACTTAGCGAAATCCTCAGATACGCAGTATTTT
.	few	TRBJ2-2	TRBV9	CASSVGTGKNTGELFF	TGTGCCAGCAGCGTAGGGACCGGAAAGAACACCGGGGAGCTGTTTTTT
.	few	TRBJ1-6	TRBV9	CASSVGAWQNSPLHF	TGTGCCAGCAGCGTAGGAGCTTGGCAGAATTCACCCCTCCACTTT
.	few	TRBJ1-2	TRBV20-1	CSASVTGHYGYTF	TGCAGTGCTAGCGTGACAGGCCACTATGGCTACACCTTC
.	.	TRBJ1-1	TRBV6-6	CASRSQMNTEAFF	TGTGCCAGCAGGTCTCAGATGAACACTGAAGCTTTCTTT
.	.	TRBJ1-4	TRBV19	CASSGQTETVWDEKLFF	TGTGCCAGTAGCGGACAGACCGAGACAGTGTGGGACGAAAAACTGTTTTTT
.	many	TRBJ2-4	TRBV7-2	CASSLLGAKNIQYF	TGTGCCAGCAGCTTACTAGGGGCCAAAAACATTCAGTACTTC
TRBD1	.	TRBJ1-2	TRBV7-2	CASSLETGVYGYTF	TGTGCCAGCAGCTTAGAAACAGGGGTCTATGGCTACACCTTC
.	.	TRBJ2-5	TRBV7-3	CASSLTSSGRTQYF	TGTGCCAGCAGCTTAACTAGCTCGGGGCGGACCCAGTACTTC
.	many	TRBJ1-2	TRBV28	CASSFGVDGYTF	TGTGCCAGCAGTTTTGGGGTAGACGGCTACACCTTC